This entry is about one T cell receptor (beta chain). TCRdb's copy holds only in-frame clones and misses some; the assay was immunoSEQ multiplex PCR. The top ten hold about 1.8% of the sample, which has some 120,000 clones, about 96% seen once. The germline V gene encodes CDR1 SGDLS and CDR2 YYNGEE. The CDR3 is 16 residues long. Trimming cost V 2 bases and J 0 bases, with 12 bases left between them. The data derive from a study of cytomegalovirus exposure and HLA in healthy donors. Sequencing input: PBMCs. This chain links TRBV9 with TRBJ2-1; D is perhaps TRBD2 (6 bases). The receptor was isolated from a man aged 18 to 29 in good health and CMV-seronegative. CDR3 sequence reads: CASSVRLGNSYNEQFF. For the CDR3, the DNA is TGTGCCAGCAGCGTTAGACTAGGAAACTCCTACAATGAGCAGTTCTTC.